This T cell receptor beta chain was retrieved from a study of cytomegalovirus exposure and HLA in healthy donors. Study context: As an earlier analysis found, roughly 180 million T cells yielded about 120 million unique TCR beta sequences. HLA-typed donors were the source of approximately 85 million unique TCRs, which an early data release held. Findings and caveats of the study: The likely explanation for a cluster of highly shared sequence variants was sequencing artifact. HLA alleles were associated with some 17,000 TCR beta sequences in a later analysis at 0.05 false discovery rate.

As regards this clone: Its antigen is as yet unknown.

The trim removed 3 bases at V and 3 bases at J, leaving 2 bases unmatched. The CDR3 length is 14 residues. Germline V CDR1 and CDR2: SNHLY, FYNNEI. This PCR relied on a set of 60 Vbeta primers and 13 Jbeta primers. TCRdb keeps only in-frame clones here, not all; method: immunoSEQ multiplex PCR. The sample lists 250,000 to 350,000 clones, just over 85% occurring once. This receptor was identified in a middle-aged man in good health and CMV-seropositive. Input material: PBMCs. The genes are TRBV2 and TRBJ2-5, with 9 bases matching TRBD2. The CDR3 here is CASSDGLAKETQYF. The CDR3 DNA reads TGTGCCAGCAGTGACGGACTAGCGAAAGAGACCCAGTACTTC.